Reported below is one TCR beta chain. Its target is not known. The CDR3 has 16 amino acids. Per germline, CDR1 SGHTA and CDR2 FQGNSA. The data originate from a study of T cells in localized non-small cell lung cancer. Study-wide results and caveats: Sequencing was limited to one tumor region, leaving the possibility of heterogeneity open. Appearances in adjacent lung were noted for a median roughly 50 of the top 100 tumor clones. Longer overall survival was associated with a higher density of T cells in the blood. Peak T cell clonality was found in uninvolved adjacent lung, exceeding tumor.

Method: immunoSEQ multiplex PCR; TCRdb's copy keeps in-frame clones and lacks some. The sample shows some 25,000 clones, around 89% of them seen only once. This receptor was obtained from a man aged 35 to 69 with stage II lung adenocarcinoma. The input for sequencing was PBMCs, taken before any cancer treatment. The chain combines TRBV7-2 with TRBJ2-5; 12 bases align to TRBD2. The last part of the DNA fits TRBJ2-7 better; the J call may be wrong. CDR3 sequence (DNA): TGTGCCAGCACCGTGACCGGGACTAGCGGGTCCTACGAGCAGTACTTC. Protein sequence: CASTVTGTSGSYEQYF.